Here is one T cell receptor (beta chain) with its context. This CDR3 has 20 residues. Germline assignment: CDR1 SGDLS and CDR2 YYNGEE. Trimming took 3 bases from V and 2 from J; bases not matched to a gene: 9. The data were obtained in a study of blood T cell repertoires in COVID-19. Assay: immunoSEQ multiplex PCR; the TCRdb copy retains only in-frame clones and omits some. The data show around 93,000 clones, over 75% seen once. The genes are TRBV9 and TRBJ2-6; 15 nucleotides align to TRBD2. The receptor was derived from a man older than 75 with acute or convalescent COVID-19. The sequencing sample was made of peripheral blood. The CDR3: CASSAGLAGGVPPGANVLTF. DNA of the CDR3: TGTGCCAGCAGCGCGGGACTAGCGGGAGGTGTTCCCCCTGGGGCCAACGTCCTGACTTTC.